The clone carrying this T cell receptor beta chain was detected only a few times. These data belong to a study of blood T cell repertoires in COVID-19. Background on the study: Acute-phase and convalescent COVID-19 samples originated in the United States, Italy and Spain. T cells, B-cell-depleted T cells, or PBMCs supplied cDNA or gDNA.

The V segment lost 3 bases and the J segment 4 bases; nucleotides outside the gene matches: 2. Germline V lookup: CDR1 SGDLS, CDR2 YYNGEE. The CDR3 is 15 residues long. How the authors handled the data: Cell counts per sample came from amplifying reference gene primers. Method: immunoSEQ multiplex PCR; TCRdb's copy keeps in-frame clones and lacks some. The V and J calls and clone size are taken from that table; D and trimming were inferred from the DNA. The sample includes approximately 180,000 clones, roughly 91% of them seen just once. This sequence joins TRBV9 and TRBJ1-6, with 9 nucleotides matching TRBD1. Source material: peripheral blood. This receptor was identified in a man in his forties with active or convalescent COVID-19. CDR3 nucleotides: TGTGCCAGCAGCGCCGGGACAGGGTATAATTCACCCCTCCACTTT. Translated: CASSAGTGYNSPLHF.